One sample yielded the 18 T cell receptor beta chains listed below, sequenced in a study of CD8+ T cells in alopecia areata. As to treatment: oral pan-JAK inhibitor, 5-10 mg twice daily. RNA was extracted and reverse transcribed into cDNA as the sequencing template. Measured with immunoSEQ multiplex PCR; TCRdb has only the in-frame clones, and not every one. The data show over 150,000 clones, roughly 53% seen once. The sample in question was CD8+ T cells sorted from blood, obtained at week 24, from a patient treated with tofacitinib. These receptors were taken from a human donor with alopecia areata.

This clone is a singleton in its sample. Additional DNA sequences in this sample encode the identical CDR3. The V and J genes are TRBV6-5 and TRBJ1-6, with no clear D. CDR1 is MNHEY, CDR2 SVGAGI, per germline. Trimming pared 0 bases from V and 6 bases from J, leaving 3 bases between. CDR3 length: 13 residues. The DNA of the CDR3 is TGTGCCAGCAGTTACTCAAGTAATTCACCCCTCCACTTT. Amino acid sequence: CASSYSSNSPLHF.

Concerning this clone: The DNA is left out, because the CDR3 cannot be placed on it with certainty; the CDR3 is given as TCRdb lists it. This chain connects TRBV29-1 to TRBJ1-2; the table's D call of TRBD1 was not tested on the DNA. Germline CDR1 is SQVTM and CDR2 is ANQGSEA. The CDR3 region is 13 residues in length, termini included. This chain's CDR3 is CSVGGGAGHFCTF.

The CDR3 region is CASLEGRDSEAFF. DNA of the CDR3: TGTGCCAGCTTAGAGGGACGGGATTCTGAAGCTTTCTTT. The V call is TRBV7-9, the J call TRBJ1-1; D is perhaps TRBD1 (5 bases). Trimming cost V 8 bases and J 6 bases, with 16 bases left between them. This CDR3 is 13 amino acids long. CDR1 and CDR2 (germline): SEHNR, FQNEAQ (reference sequence).

The chain joins TRBV7-9 to TRBJ2-7; no reliable D call. This CDR3 contains 14 residues. Germline V CDR1 and CDR2: SEHNR, FQNEAQ (reference sequence). V lost 1 base to trimming and J lost 6 bases, with 13 bases between them. The CDR3 region is CASSLDSGLGEQYF. DNA for the CDR3: TGTGCCAGCAGCTTAGACTCCGGCTTGGGCGAGCAGTACTTC. Full variable domain (remainder filled in from reference TRBV7-9 and TRBJ2-7): DTGVSQNPRHKITKRGQNVTFRCDPISEHNRLYWYRQTLGQGPEFLTYFQNEAQLEKSRLLSDRFSAERPKGSFSTLEIQRTEQGDSAMYLCASSLDSGLGEQYFGPGTRLTVT.

The V call is TRBV10-2, the J call TRBJ2-3, with a weak D call TRBD1 (6 bases). Trimming cost V 0 bases and J 2 bases, with 18 bases left between them. Germline V gene sequence: CDR1 WSHSY, CDR2 SAAADI. This CDR3 region has 18 residues. This CDR3 is CASSESGDPQGITDTQYF. The DNA of the CDR3 is TGCGCCAGCAGTGAGTCGGGGGACCCACAGGGAATCACAGATACGCAGTATTTT.

The CDR3 here is CASSPRGGEQYF. CDR3 bases: TGTGCCAGCAGCCCTCGGGGGGGCGAGCAGTACTTC. The chain uses TRBV11-2 and TRBJ2-7; TRBD2 matches at 8 bases. Germline trimming cut 5 bases from V and 6 bases from J; bases unmatched to any gene: 3. Germline V CDR1 and CDR2: SGHAT, FQNNGV. This CDR3 comprises 12 residues.

A single count supports this clone. This chain joins TRBV6-1 and TRBJ1-2; 9 bases line up with TRBD1. The CDR3 extends over 12 amino acids. Losses at the gene ends were 6 bases for V and 8 bases for J; bases not matched to a gene: 4. Germline CDR1 and CDR2: MNHNS and SASEGT. CDR3 coding DNA: TGTGCCAGCAGGGGGACAGGGTTGGGCTACACCTTC. The encoded protein is CASRGTGLGYTF.

The rearrangement links TRBV19 to TRBJ1-5; unclear D gene. Trimming stripped 5 bases from V and 7 bases from J, with 18 bases between. The germline V gene encodes CDR1 LNHDA and CDR2 SQIVND (reference sequence). This CDR3 is built from 15 residues. The CDR3 DNA follows: TGTGCCAGTAGTTCTAGGTTAAGGTTTGGCCAGCCCCAGCATTTT. Its protein product is CASSSRLRFGQPQHF.

The rearrangement uses TRBV2 and TRBJ1-2; 8 bases are shared with TRBD1. This CDR3 comprises 15 residues. From germline, CDR1 is SNHLY and CDR2 FYNNEI. V gave up 10 bases and J gave up 4 bases; unmatched junction bases: 14. DNA for the CDR3: TGTGCCACCGAAGGACAGGGAGGTGAGGGCTATGGCTACACCTTC. Translating it yields CATEGQGGEGYGYTF.

The chain uses TRBV4-3 and TRBJ2-3; the D gene is possibly TRBD2 (7 bases). In germline, CDR1 is LGHNA, CDR2 YSLEER. The CDR3 spans 14 residues. Trimming took 0 bases from V and 4 from J, leaving 8 bases between them. DNA for the CDR3: TGCGCCAGCAGCCAAGAGCGGGGGCCAGATACGCAGTATTTT. Protein product: CASSQERGPDTQYF.

V and J are TRBV7-6 and TRBJ2-6; D gene unclear. The CDR3 length is 16 residues. V dropped 0 bases and J dropped 0 bases, with 6 bases sitting between them. Germline V gene sequence: CDR1 SGHVS, CDR2 FNYEAQ. The CDR3 loop reads CASSLAGNSGANVLTF. CDR3 coding DNA: TGTGCCAGCAGCTTAGCTGGCAACTCTGGGGCCAACGTCCTGACTTTC.

This rearrangement joins TRBV7-9 to TRBJ1-5; no clear D gene. The CDR3 has 14 residues. CDR1 and CDR2 from the germline V gene are SEHNR and FQNEAQ (reference sequence). V shed 2 bases and J shed 6 bases, with 11 bases lying between them. The CDR3 protein is CASSLSGMGQPQHF. CDR3 DNA sequence: TGTGCCAGCAGCTTATCGGGGATGGGTCAGCCCCAGCATTTT.

J is TRBJ1-1 and V is TRBV5-6, with TRBD1 matching 9 bases. This CDR3 is 15 amino acids long. From germline, CDR1 is SGHDT and CDR2 YYEEEE. The ends lost 0 bases at V and 3 bases at J; junction bases unmatched: 3. Here the CDR3 DNA reads TGTGCCAGCAGCTTGGACAGGGGGCGCGACACTGAAGCTTTCTTT. Its translation is CASSLDRGRDTEAFF.

The genes are TRBV5-6 and TRBJ1-5; a possible D gene is TRBD1 (5 bases). Germline values: CDR1 SGHDT, CDR2 YYEEEE. This CDR3 is 18 amino acids long. Trimming removed 2 bases at V and 5 bases at J, with 23 bases between. The CDR3 spells CASSFGGYQGRVDQPQHF. The CDR3 region has the DNA TGTGCCAGCAGCTTCGGGGGTTATCAGGGACGGGTAGATCAGCCCCAGCATTTT.

In its sample, this clone was seen once. J is TRBJ1-1 and V is TRBV25-1; D gene ambiguous. The ends were cut back, 3 bases at V and 4 bases at J, with 9 bases in the middle. The CDR3 length is 13 residues. Germline V gene sequence: CDR1 MGHDK, CDR2 SYGVNS. Written as DNA, the CDR3 is TGTGCCAGCAGTGATTTTTGGGGCACTGAAGCTTTCTTT. Residues: CASSDFWGTEAFF.

V gene TRBV5-6 combines with J gene TRBJ1-1, with D perhaps matching TRBD1 (6 bases). Germline V gene data show CDR1 as SGHDT and CDR2 as YYEEEE. The CDR3 sequence is 14 residues long. Trimming stripped 4 bases from V and 6 bases from J, with 16 bases between. CDR3 region: CASSDQTGLPEAFF. As DNA, the CDR3 is TGTGCCAGCAGCGACCAGACAGGACTTCCTGAAGCTTTCTTT.

This clone turned up a few times. V gene TRBV6-6 combines with J gene TRBJ2-5, with D unresolved. This CDR3 is 11 amino acids long. V lost 8 bases and J 3 bases, leaving 7 bases between the germline ends. Germline CDR1 MNHNY, CDR2 SVGAGI (reference sequence). CDR3 residues: CASFQKETQYF. CDR3 in DNA: TGTGCCAGCTTCCAAAAAGAGACCCAGTACTTC.

This clone has more than one count but fewer than ten. This chain links TRBV9 with TRBJ2-1, with 8 bases identical to TRBD2. The germline gives CDR1 SGDLS, CDR2 YYNGEE. The CDR3 is made up of 15 amino acids. The J segment lost 8 bases and the V segment lost 4 bases, leaving 11 bases of the junction unmatched. CDR3 region: CASSLAGTSRDEQFF. Written as DNA, the CDR3 is TGTGCCAGCAGCTTGGCCGGGACTAGTCGCGATGAGCAGTTCTTC.